Sequencing of this T cell receptor beta chain was carried out in a study of T cell responses to AZD1222 COVID-19 vaccine. Overall study context: The analysis combined second doses at about 4 or about 12 weeks.

Measured with immunoSEQ multiplex PCR; TCRdb has only the in-frame clones, and not every one. This sample has 120,000 or so clones, with 80% to 90% found just once. This clone occurred once. The CDR3 sequence is 14 residues long. Germline assignment: CDR1 SGHTA and CDR2 FQGNSA. Trimming cost V 6 bases and J 3 bases; bases outside gene matches: 7. This TCR came from an adult in good health. The sequences come from peripheral blood, collected on day 0 of AZD1222 vaccination. The V and J genes are TRBV7-2 and TRBJ1-2, with TRBD1 identical over 7 bases. The CDR3 coding sequence is TGTGCCAGCAGTCTCCTCACAGGGGACTATGGCTACACCTTC. It encodes CASSLLTGDYGYTF.